Presented here are 27 T cell receptor beta chains from one specimen sequenced in a study of shared clonotypes between healthy human individuals (dated by TCRdb to 2018 to 2021). Library preparation employed the immunoSEQ multiplex PCR assay. The table was pulled from immuneACCESS by TCRdb, which kept in-frame rearrangements only. Such tables lose some clones; where checked, under half of the loss comes from unresolved V genes, and the rest has no known cause. In this sample the table shows roughly 110,000 clones, around two thirds of which occur a single time. The top ten constitute roughly 25% of the sample. The sequencing input was memory CD8+ T cells sorted from blood. The cell subset or site tag for this specimen amounts to: CD45RO+ cells pooled with CCR7-negative TemRA cells. Receptors originate from a woman aged 30 to 39 in good health.

This rearrangement joins TRBV7-2 to TRBJ2-1; 7 bases are shared with TRBD1. V lost 1 base to trimming and J lost 7 bases; unmatched junction nucleotides: 4. This CDR3 region has 14 residues. Germline loops: CDR1 SGHTA, CDR2 FQGNSA. CDR3 residues: CASSLGDSSNEQFF. CDR3 coding DNA: TGTGCCAGCAGCTTAGGGGACAGCTCAAATGAGCAGTTCTTC.

The sample holds a few counts of this clone. The chain is built from TRBV10-2 and TRBJ2-7; D possibly corresponds to TRBD1 (6 bases). The CDR3 covers 12 residues. Deletions cut 2 bases from V and 5 bases from J, with 7 bases between. Germline-derived CDR1 and CDR2 are WSHSY and SAAADI. The CDR3, as DNA: TGCGCCAGCAGTGAGGGGGGCCACGAGCAGTACTTC. This codes for CASSEGGHEQYF.

This clone appeared many times. The rearrangement uses TRBV6-4 and TRBJ2-6; a weak D match, TRBD2 (6 bases). Germline V gene lookup returns CDR1 MRHNA and CDR2 SNTAGT. The germline V and J ends were trimmed by 0 bases and 1 base, with 16 bases remaining between them. This CDR3 is built from 19 residues. The CDR3 bases are TGTGCCAGCAGTGACTCTCCGGAGGGCGTACCTTCTGGGGCCAACGTCCTGACTTTC. This codes for CASSDSPEGVPSGANVLTF.

This clone was seen more than once but under ten times. The rearrangement uses TRBV7-8 and TRBJ2-1; the match to TRBD2 covers 9 bases. The germline V gene encodes CDR1 SGHVS and CDR2 FQNEAQ. The length of the CDR3 is 16 residues. Trimming took 1 base from V and 6 from J; bases not matched to a gene: 7. CDR3 region: CASSLGVAGAPNEQFF. As DNA, the CDR3 is TGTGCCAGCAGCTTAGGGGTAGCGGGAGCTCCCAATGAGCAGTTCTTC.

This clone was observed at least ten times. V is TRBV7-3 and J is TRBJ2-1; D is unresolved. The CDR3 loop spans 16 amino acids. The V end lost 2 bases, the J end lost 4 bases, and 15 bases lay between the germline ends. Germline V gene lookup returns CDR1 SGHTA and CDR2 FQGTGA. The CDR3 spells CASSLLVGVGYNEQFF. CDR3 DNA sequence: TGTGCCAGCAGCTTATTAGTTGGCGTTGGATACAATGAGCAGTTCTTC.

The rearrangement links TRBV19 to TRBJ1-1; TRBD1 matches 12 bases. Trimming cost V 3 bases and J 5 bases; bases outside gene matches: 4. CDR1 and CDR2 from the germline V gene are LNHDA and SQIVND (reference sequence). The CDR3 has 15 amino acids. The CDR3 loop reads CASSIGTGGHTEAFF. CDR3 DNA: TGTGCCAGTAGTATTGGGACAGGGGGCCATACTGAAGCTTTCTTT. The full variable domain, completed using reference TRBV19 and TRBJ1-1, is DGGITQSPKYLFRKEGQNVTLSCEQNLNHDAMYWYRQDPGQGLRLIYYSQIVNDFQKGDIAEGYSVSREKKESFPLTVTSAQKNPTAFYLCASSIGTGGHTEAFFGQGTRLTVV.

The chain couples TRBV15 to TRBJ2-7; either TRBD1 or TRBD2 may supply D (5 bases each). There are 15 residues in the CDR3. The germline V gene has CDR1 LNHNV and CDR2 YYDKDF (reference sequence). The V gene lost 1 base and the J gene lost 7 bases, with 17 bases spanning the gap. DNA for the CDR3: TGTGCCACCAGCAGAGTACCCGGGGCACGAATAGAGCAGTACTTC. As protein: CATSRVPGARIEQYF.

This clone was picked up many times. CDR3 in DNA: TGTGCCAGCGACGCTAGCGAGCAAGAGACCCAGTACTTC. Protein: CASDASEQETQYF. The gene calls are TRBV7-9 and TRBJ2-5; D perhaps matches TRBD2 (6 bases). Trimming removed 8 bases from V and 2 bases from J, with 12 bases in between. Germline assignment: CDR1 SEHNR and CDR2 FQNEAQ (reference sequence). There are 13 residues in the CDR3.

The chain employs TRBV5-1 and TRBJ1-1, with D perhaps TRBD1 (6 bases). The length of the CDR3 is 17 residues. Germline V CDR1 and CDR2: SGHRS, YFSETQ. V shed 0 bases and J shed 6 bases, with 21 bases lying between them. DNA for the CDR3: TGCGCCAGCAGCTTGGGAGGACAGCCGGTCCCGTCGTCTGAAGCTTTCTTT. This translates into CASSLGGQPVPSSEAFF.

The chain carries TRBV30 and TRBJ2-2, with D possibly matching TRBD2 (6 bases). Germline V gene lookup returns CDR1 GTSNPN and CDR2 SVGIG (reference sequence). V lost 2 bases, J lost 4 bases, and 14 bases lay in between. The CDR3 covers 15 residues. The CDR3 nucleotides are TGTGCCTGGAGTCGCGGGACTCGAGGCACCGGGGAGCTGTTTTTT. The encoded protein is CAWSRGTRGTGELFF.

This clone was found many times. The V and J genes are TRBV4-1 and TRBJ1-3; D not certain. Germline V gene data show CDR1 as MGHRA and CDR2 as YSYEKL. Trimming cost V 0 bases and J 3 bases, with 9 bases left between them. This CDR3 is 15 amino acids long. The CDR3 nucleotides read TGCGCCAGCAGCCAAGAACTTCCATATGGAAACACCATATATTTT. It codes for CASSQELPYGNTIYF.

V and J are TRBV2 and TRBJ2-3, with a weak D call TRBD2 (6 bases). Germline V CDR1 and CDR2: SNHLY, FYNNEI. CDR3 length: 17 amino acids. V was trimmed by 2 bases and J by 4 bases, leaving 19 bases between them. The CDR3 nucleotides are TGTGCCAGCAGTGAACCGTCGGGAGTAATTGGGGCAGATACGCAGTATTTT. Protein sequence: CASSEPSGVIGADTQYF.

J is TRBJ2-1 and V is TRBV5-1; 15 positions agree with TRBD2. The germline V gene has CDR1 SGHRS and CDR2 YFSETQ. There are 15 residues in the CDR3. With V trimmed by 8 bases and J by 7 bases, 7 bases remained unmatched. The CDR3 nucleotides read TGCGCCAGTAGGACTAGCGGGAGGGCCGTTAATGAGCAGTTCTTC. Its translation: CASRTSGRAVNEQFF.

This clone was seen ten or more times. The chain employs TRBV19 and TRBJ2-7; a weak D match, TRBD2 (5 bases). Germline CDR1 and CDR2: LNHDA and SQIVND (reference sequence). The CDR3 covers 13 residues. V was cut by 3 bases and J by 7 bases, with 13 bases left in between. This chain's CDR3 is CASSISLGSEQYF. For the CDR3, the DNA is TGTGCCAGTAGTATTTCCTTGGGGAGTGAGCAGTACTTC.

This chain joins TRBV4-1 and TRBJ2-7; TRBD2 matches 10 bases. J lost 6 bases, V lost 3 bases, and 14 bases had no gene match. This CDR3 region has 17 residues. From germline, CDR1 is MGHRA and CDR2 YSYEKL. DNA for the CDR3: TGCGCCAGCAGCCAGGGGGCTAGCGGGAGATGGAGAGGCGAGCAGTACTTC. Amino acid sequence: CASSQGASGRWRGEQYF.

The gene calls are TRBV7-9 and TRBJ2-4, with 11 bases fitting TRBD2. Per germline, CDR1 SEHNR and CDR2 FQNEAQ (reference sequence). The CDR3 contains 15 residues. V shed 4 bases, J shed 5 bases, and the junction held 4 bases outside the gene matches. The CDR3, as DNA: TGTGCCAGCAGCTCGCCGGGACTAGCGGAAAACATTCAGTACTTC. This translates into CASSSPGLAENIQYF.

The rearrangement uses TRBV18 and TRBJ1-2; D gene ambiguous. Germline V gene sequence: CDR1 KGHSH, CDR2 LQKENI. The CDR3 totals 14 residues. V was pared by 0 bases and J by 8 bases, with 13 bases between. The DNA of the CDR3 is TGTGCCAGCTCACCACCGTTGGAGGGCGGCGGCTACACCTTC. This translates into CASSPPLEGGGYTF.

The chain carries TRBV7-2 and TRBJ1-2; D is undetermined. From germline, CDR1 is SGHTA and CDR2 FQGNSA. The CDR3 runs to 14 residues. Between the trimmed V and J ends, which lost 4 bases and 0 bases, there was a span of 9 bases. CDR3 sequence (DNA): TGTGCCAGCAGCTCTTATTTGACTAACTATGGCTACACCTTC. Its protein product is CASSSYLTNYGYTF.

The chain carries TRBV5-6 and TRBJ1-3; D uncertain. The CDR3 is made up of 15 amino acids. Germline-derived CDR1 and CDR2 are SGHDT and YYEEEE. V gave up 4 bases and J gave up 1 base, with 12 bases separating them. This CDR3 is CASSMDLGSGNTIYF. CDR3 nucleotide sequence: TGTGCCAGCAGCATGGACCTGGGGTCTGGAAACACCATATATTTT.

The rearrangement uses TRBV27 and TRBJ2-7, with unresolved D. This CDR3 has 11 residues. V was clipped by 8 bases and J by 3 bases, with 8 bases between them. Germline values: CDR1 MNHEY, CDR2 SMNVEV (reference sequence). The CDR3 protein is CASGSSYEQYF. The DNA for the CDR3 is TGTGCCAGCGGATCTAGCTACGAGCAGTACTTC.

The chain is built from TRBV7-8 and TRBJ2-1; D unresolved. The CDR3 is 15 residues long. Deletions cut 1 base from V and 10 bases from J, with 17 bases between. The V gene's germline CDR1 is SGHVS and CDR2 FQNEAQ. CDR3 nucleotide sequence: TGTGCCAGCAGCTTAGAGCTATCAGGCCCCAGGGAGCAGTTCTTC. Translating gives CASSLELSGPREQFF.

In its sample, this clone was seen a few times. The rearrangement uses TRBV9 and TRBJ2-2; weak D call: TRBD2 (5 bases). The V end lost 3 bases, the J end lost 3 bases, and 12 bases lay between the germline ends. CDR3 length: 15 residues. CDR1 and CDR2 from the germline V gene are SGDLS and YYNGEE. The CDR3 DNA is TGTGCCAGCAGCGACCACCCGAGGGACACCGGGGAGCTGTTTTTT. This gives the protein CASSDHPRDTGELFF.

The rearrangement links TRBV27 to TRBJ2-2; 10 bases fit TRBD1. V shed 6 bases and J 5 bases; nucleotides not matched to a gene: 9. The CDR3 sequence is 16 residues long. Germline CDR1 is MNHEY and CDR2 is SMNVEV (reference sequence). CDR3 amino acids: CASRRDWTGGTGELFF. The CDR3 coding sequence is TGTGCCAGCAGGAGAGATTGGACAGGGGGAACCGGGGAGCTGTTTTTT.

The rearrangement links TRBV5-6 to TRBJ2-7; D is possibly TRBD1 or TRBD2 (6 bases each). The V end lost 4 bases, the J end lost 3 bases, and 14 bases lay between the germline ends. Germline V gene lookup returns CDR1 SGHDT and CDR2 YYEEEE. This CDR3 has 14 residues. The CDR3 loop reads CASSRGLAIYEQYF. As DNA, the CDR3 is TGTGCCAGCAGCCGGGGGCTAGCGATCTACGAGCAGTACTTC.

V and J are TRBV4-3 and TRBJ2-3; D unclear. The V gene lost 4 bases and the J gene lost 0 bases, with 5 bases spanning the gap. This CDR3 spans 13 amino acids. CDR1 LGHNA and CDR2 YSLEER come from the germline V gene. CDR3 residues: CASSRPSTDTQYF. The CDR3 region has the DNA TGCGCCAGCAGCCGCCCAAGCACAGATACGCAGTATTTT.

The V and J genes are TRBV5-4 and TRBJ2-7, with 7 bases that match TRBD1. Trimming at V came to 0 bases and at J to 3 bases, leaving 3 bases not matched to a gene. Looked up from germline, CDR1 is SGHNT and CDR2 is YYREEE (reference sequence). The CDR3 length is 14 residues. CDR3 bases: TGTGCCAGCAGCTTGGGGGACAGCGGCTACGAGCAGTACTTC. Translation gives CASSLGDSGYEQYF. Variable domain in full (rest from reference TRBV5-4 and TRBJ2-7): ETGVTQSPTHLIKTRGQQVTLRCSSQSGHNTVSWYQQALGQGPQFIFQYYREEENGRGNFPPRFSGLQFPNYSSELNVNALELDDSALYLCASSLGDSGYEQYFGPGTRLTVT.

The chain links TRBV14 to TRBJ2-7, with D unclear. V lost 3 bases, J lost 2 bases, and 2 bases lay in between. The germline V gene has CDR1 SGHDN and CDR2 FVKESK. This CDR3 has 11 residues. The CDR3 is CASSQAYEQYF. DNA for the CDR3: TGTGCCAGCAGCCAGGCCTACGAGCAGTACTTC.